There are a few counts of the clone carrying this TCR beta chain. The data are from a study of blood T cells in healthy people across ages. A second PCR, run for about 7 to 11 cycles, used a sample-barcoded 5' primer plus a J-beta primer mix. From the 5' RACE reads, TCRdb called clonotypes with MiXCR, one entry per CDR3 protein. The sample lists some 710,000 distinct CDR3 sequences; 20% to 25% were seen once. V was trimmed by 2 bases and J by 0 bases, leaving 8 bases between them. CDR3 length equals 14 residues. CDR1 SGDLS and CDR2 YYNGEE come from the germline V gene. The receptor was isolated from a man aged 65 to 85 in good health. The rearrangement uses TRBV9 and TRBJ1-1; the D is unclear. The sequencing sample was made of blood. The DNA for the CDR3 is TGTGCCAGCAGCGTGACTACACTGAACACTGAAGCTTTCTTT. It is translated as CASSVTTLNTEAFF. The full variable domain, completed using reference TRBV9 and TRBJ1-1, is DSGVTQTPKHLITATGQRVTLRCSPRSGDLSVYWYQQSLDQGLQFLIQYYNGEERAKGNILERFSAQQFPDLHSELNLSSLELGDSALYFCASSVTTLNTEAFFGQGTRLTVV.